This TCR beta chain was retrieved from a study of T cell responses to AZD1222 COVID-19 vaccine. Regarding the study as a whole: The study identified only 6 or 7 AZD1222 recipients as seropositive at baseline.

Generated by immunoSEQ multiplex PCR, the TCRdb table keeps only in-frame clones and is missing some. The data contain 80,000 to 130,000 clones, around nine tenths of them singletons. In the case of this clone: Its target is unknown.

This CDR3 contains 13 residues. Germline V gene sequence: CDR1 SQVTM, CDR2 ANQGSEA. Trimming took 5 bases from V and 1 from J, leaving 11 bases between them. This specimen was peripheral blood, taken on day 0 of AZD1222 vaccination. The source is an adult in good health. The rearrangement joins TRBV29-1 to TRBJ1-1; maybe TRBD1 (5 bases). The CDR3 sequence is CSVFSTANTEAFF. In DNA form, the CDR3 reads TGCAGCGTTTTTTCGACAGCGAACACTGAAGCTTTCTTT. Using reference TRBV29-1 and TRBJ1-1 for the parts outside the CDR3, the full variable domain is SAVISQKPSRDICQRGTSLTIQCQVDSQVTMMFWYRQQPGQSLTLIATANQGSEATYESGFVIDKFPISRPNLTFSTLTVSNMSPEDSSIYLCSVFSTANTEAFFGQGTRLTVV.